These 12 T cell receptor beta chains originate from one sample sequenced in a study of shared clonotypes between healthy human individuals. Assay: immunoSEQ multiplex PCR; the TCRdb copy retains only in-frame clones and omits some. The table records around 1,100,000 clones, approximately 80% of them present only once. Sequencing used memory CD4+ T cells from PBMCs. Sample subset: CD45RA-negative fraction. The source of these receptors is a young man in good health. Some clones in this sample may be carry-over from other donors' samples.

This chain connects TRBV21-1 to TRBJ2-3; the D call in the table, TRBD2, was not verified against the DNA. TRBV21-1 is a recognized pseudogene. This CDR3 is 13 amino acids long. The CDR3 spells CASNGGKGDTQYF. CDR3 coding DNA: TGTGCCAGCAATGGAGGGAAAGGAGATACGCAGTATTTT.

This clone showed up just once. The chain joins TRBV20-1 to TRBJ2-7; 8 bases match TRBD1. The CDR3 length is 11 residues. In germline, CDR1 is DFQATT, CDR2 SNEGSKA (reference sequence). The V segment lost 5 bases and the J segment 12 bases; nucleotides outside the gene matches: 9. CDR3: CSALLQGVPYF. The CDR3 DNA reads TGCAGTGCTTTATTACAGGGGGTACCGTACTTC.

V usage is TRBV28 and J usage is TRBJ2-1; possible D gene TRBD2, 6 bases. Germline CDR1 and CDR2: MDHEN and SYDVKM. The ends were cut back, 7 bases at V and 0 bases at J, with 22 bases in the middle. CDR3 length equals 18 residues. The CDR3 is CASISGLFIMSSYNEQFF. The CDR3 region has the DNA TGTGCCAGCATTTCGGGACTGTTCATCATGAGCTCCTACAATGAGCAGTTCTTC.

This clone was detected once. This likely stems from a read error, as it lies one base from a far larger clone. This chain links TRBV2 with TRBJ1-5; D perhaps matches TRBD1 (6 bases). This CDR3 is 14 amino acids long. V was clipped by 2 bases and J by 8 bases, with 13 bases between them. The germline V gene has CDR1 SNHLY and CDR2 FYNNEI. The CDR3 DNA sequence: TGTGCCAGCAGTGAATTGGACAGCGATAAGCCCCAGCATTTT. This sequence encodes CASSELDSDKPQHF.

This chain joins TRBV4-1 and TRBJ2-3; 10 bases fit TRBD2. Germline CDR1 is MGHRA and CDR2 is YSYEKL. The CDR3 has 18 residues. V was clipped by 4 bases and J by 6 bases; unmatched bases: 16. The CDR3 region has the DNA TGCGCCAGCAGCCCCGACAGGACTAGCGGTCCACAGTGGGATACGCAGTATTTT. This codes for CASSPDRTSGPQWDTQYF.

This clone was observed a few times. The CDR3, as DNA: TGTGCCAGCAGTGAGAAAAACACCATATATTTT. Translation gives CASSEKNTIYF. The gene calls are TRBV2 and TRBJ1-3; D ambiguous. Trimming took off 3 bases at V and 6 bases at J, with 3 bases between the two ends. CDR1 is SNHLY, CDR2 FYNNEI, per germline. This CDR3 is built from 11 residues.

The J gene is TRBJ2-6, the V gene TRBV4-1, with a tentative D call TRBD1 (6 bases). The CDR3 totals 15 residues. V was clipped by 6 bases and J by 1 base, with 10 bases between them. Germline CDR1 is MGHRA and CDR2 is YSYEKL. CDR3 DNA sequence: TGCGCCAGCAGTATCGGACAGTCTGGGGCCAACGTCCTGACTTTC. Protein sequence: CASSIGQSGANVLTF.

Comment on this clone: The identical CDR3 is also encoded by other nucleotide sequences in the sample. J is TRBJ2-3 and V is TRBV30, with D hard to call. CDR3 length equals 12 residues. Germline V gene data show CDR1 as GTSNPN and CDR2 as SVGIG (reference sequence). Trimming took off 1 base at V and 3 bases at J, with 5 bases between the two ends. The CDR3 sequence: CAWSASTDTQYF. Here the CDR3 DNA reads TGTGCCTGGAGTGCCTCGACAGATACGCAGTATTTT.

CDR3 sequence: CASSQDSLGQGAGGYTF. The CDR3 nucleotides are TGTGCCAGCAGCCAAGATTCCCTGGGACAGGGGGCGGGAGGCTACACCTTC. The chain links TRBV4-2 to TRBJ1-2; TRBD1 aligns across 12 bases. V shed 0 bases, J shed 8 bases, and the junction held 10 bases outside the gene matches. Germline V gives CDR1 LGHNA, CDR2 YNFKEQ. The CDR3 loop spans 17 amino acids.

This clone has a single count. The chain recombines TRBV6-5 with TRBJ2-7; D call uncertain. The germline CDR1 and CDR2 sequences are MNHEY and SVGAGI. With 7 bases removed from V and 4 bases from J, the gap between germline ends came to 20 bases. The CDR3 spans 15 residues. Here the CDR3 DNA reads TGTGCCAGCACTCCCCTGCGCCCCGGTAGTTACGAGCAGTACTTC. Its translation is CASTPLRPGSYEQYF.

The CDR3 coding sequence is TGTGCCATCAGTTCGAAGGGACAGGAAAATCAGCCCCAGCATTTT. Its translation is CAISSKGQENQPQHF. V usage is TRBV10-3 and J usage is TRBJ1-5; 8 bases are shared with TRBD1. Germline V gene lookup returns CDR1 ENHRY and CDR2 SYGVKD. This CDR3 contains 15 residues. The V segment lost 5 bases and the J segment 4 bases; nucleotides outside the gene matches: 7.

This rearrangement joins TRBV5-1 to TRBJ2-5; D is uncertain. The germline CDR1 and CDR2 sequences are SGHRS and YFSETQ. This CDR3 has 15 residues. The germline V and J ends were trimmed by 1 base and 1 base, with 11 bases remaining between them. Written as DNA, the CDR3 is TGCGCCAGCAGCTTGTTGGTTGGATCCCAAGAGACCCAGTACTTC. Protein product: CASSLLVGSQETQYF.